The entry that follows covers one T cell receptor beta chain sequence. This clone's antigen is unknown. The sample holds no much larger clone one base away, and base qualities are not on file. This entry is derived from a study of CD8+ T cells in alopecia areata (dated by TCRdb to the late 2010s). In terms of the full investigation: To study T cell clonal expansion in alopecia areata, the researchers applied high-throughput TCRbeta sequencing to both the C3H/HeJ mouse model and human patients. In humans, TCRbeta sequencing was performed on scalp tissue and on sorted CD4+ and CD8+ peripheral blood T cells from healthy controls and from patients with patchy or totalis/universalis alopecia areata. Clonality in the scalp was compared among normal scalp (n=4), patchy alopecia areata scalp (n=8), and alopecia totalis/universalis scalp (n=8). RNA was extracted with the PAXgene miRNA kit for fixed scalp, the miRNeasy kit for PBMCs, and the RNeasy kit for mouse skin. TCRbeta CDR3 regions were amplified by immunoSEQ multiplex PCR with 35 Vbeta forward and 13 Jbeta reverse primers. Points the paper makes about the study in general: Shared TCR sequences between patients were less evident than in mice, which may be partly attributable to HLA diversity in the patient population. Compared with normal scalp, lesional scalp had higher clonality and more expanded CD8+ clones, particularly in alopecia totalis/universalis, a pattern that suggests antigenic drive. Unlike mouse skin, where gammadelta T cells dominate, normal human skin contains resident alphabeta T cells that get sequenced too, which complicates analysis of the scalp TCR repertoire.

Library preparation was by the immunoSEQ multiplex PCR assay. RNA was extracted from all samples and reverse transcribed into cDNA as template for TCR sequencing. First-strand cDNA was synthesized with SuperScript III using a 2:1 mix of oligo-dT and random hexamers. Amplification bias was assessed with a synthetic immune receptor repertoire, and residual bias was removed computationally. Processing in the source paper ran as follows. Raw reads were preprocessed for error removal, and CDR3 was defined according to IMGT conventions as running from the conserved cysteine to phenylalanine. To get clonality, Shannon entropy was normalized by log2 of the number of productive unique TCRs and the result was subtracted from 1. Whether each scalp clone was CD4 or CD8 was inferred by checking scalp TCRbeta sequences against the CD4 and CD8 repertoires from sorted blood. TCRdb re-hosts the immuneACCESS table, in-frame sequences only. Its copies lack some clones; in the studies checked, an unresolved V gene accounts for under half of them, and the cause for the rest is not known. V and J calls and clone size are as listed in that table; D and trimming were resolved from the DNA. This sample holds about 200,000 clones; 45% to 70% were observed only once. Approximately 4.9% of the sample comes from the top ten.

PBMCs were isolated by density centrifugation and stained for CD3, CD4 and CD8, after which CD4+ and CD8+ T cells were sorted on a FACSAria. Scalp biopsies and blood samples were obtained from unaffected controls. Its CDR3 holds 17 amino acids, cysteine through phenylalanine. Just the 51-base CDR3 DNA is kept, in frame starting at base 1. CDR1 and CDR2 are read off the germline V gene as SGHDT and YYEEEE. Trimming removed 4 bases from V and 2 bases from J; the gene matches leave 9 bases unexplained. The rearranged chain carries TRBV5-6 and TRBJ1-1, and 12 junction bases match TRBD1. What was sequenced was CD8+ T cells sorted from blood. The receptor was isolated from a human donor in good health. The CDR3: CASSPLGQGALNTEAFF. The nucleotide sequence is TGTGCCAGCAGCCCCCTGGGACAGGGGGCTCTCAACACTGAAGCTTTCTTT.